This TCR beta chain was identified in a study of blood T cells in healthy people across ages. V gave up 2 bases and J gave up 4 bases, with 8 bases separating them. This CDR3 contains 13 residues. Germline values: CDR1 MNHEY, CDR2 SVGAGI. Primed by a sample-barcoded 5' primer and a J-beta primer mix, a second PCR proceeded for roughly 6 to 12 cycles. One entry per CDR3 protein, called by TCRdb with MiXCR from the 5' RACE reads. The sample records hundreds of thousands of distinct CDR3 sequences, nearly 60% being singletons. The source is a man aged 25 to 40 in good health. The chain uses TRBV6-5 and TRBJ1-1; D possibly corresponds to TRBD1 (6 bases). The specimen was blood. The CDR3 DNA follows: TGTGCCAGCAGTTACCCGGACAGCACTGAAGCTTTCTTT. Translating it yields CASSYPDSTEAFF.